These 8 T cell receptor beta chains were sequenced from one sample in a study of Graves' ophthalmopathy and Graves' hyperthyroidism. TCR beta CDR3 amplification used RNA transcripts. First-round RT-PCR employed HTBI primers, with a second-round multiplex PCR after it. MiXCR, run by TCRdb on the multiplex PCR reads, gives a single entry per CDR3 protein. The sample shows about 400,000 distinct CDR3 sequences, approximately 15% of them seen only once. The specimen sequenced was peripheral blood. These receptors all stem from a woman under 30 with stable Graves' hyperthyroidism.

CDR3 in DNA: TGTGCCAGCAGTTTCCTAGCGGGAGTGTCCACCGGGGAGCTGTTTTTT. It yields the protein CASSFLAGVSTGELFF. The chain has TRBV28 and TRBJ2-2; 10 nucleotides align to TRBD2. The CDR3 is 16 amino acids. V lost 3 bases and J lost 4; bases outside the gene matches: 5. Germline loops: CDR1 MDHEN, CDR2 SYDVKM.

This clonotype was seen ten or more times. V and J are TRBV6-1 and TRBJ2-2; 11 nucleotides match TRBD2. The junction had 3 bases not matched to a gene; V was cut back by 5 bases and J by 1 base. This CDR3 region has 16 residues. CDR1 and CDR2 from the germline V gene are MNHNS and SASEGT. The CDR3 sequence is CASSLGLAGNTGELFF. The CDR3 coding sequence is TGTGCCAGCAGTCTAGGACTAGCGGGGAACACCGGGGAGCTGTTTTTT.

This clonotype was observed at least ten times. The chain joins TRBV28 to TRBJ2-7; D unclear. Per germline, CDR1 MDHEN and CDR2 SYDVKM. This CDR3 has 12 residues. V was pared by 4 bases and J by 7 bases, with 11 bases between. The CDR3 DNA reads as TGTGCCAGCAGTTCCCCTGCTGGGGAGCAGTACTTC. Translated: CASSSPAGEQYF.

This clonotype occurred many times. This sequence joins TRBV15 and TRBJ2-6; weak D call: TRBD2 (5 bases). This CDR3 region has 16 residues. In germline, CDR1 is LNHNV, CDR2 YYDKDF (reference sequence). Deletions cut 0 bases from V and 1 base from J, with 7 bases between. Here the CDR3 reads CATSRDSGSGANVLTF. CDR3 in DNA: TGTGCCACCAGCAGAGACTCGGGGTCTGGGGCCAACGTCCTGACTTTC.

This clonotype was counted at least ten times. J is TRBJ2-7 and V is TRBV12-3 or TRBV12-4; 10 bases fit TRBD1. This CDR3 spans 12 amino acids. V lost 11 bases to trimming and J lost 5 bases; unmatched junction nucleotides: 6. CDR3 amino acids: CAHDRGPNEQYF. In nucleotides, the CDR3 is TGTGCCCACGACAGGGGGCCAAACGAGCAGTACTTC.

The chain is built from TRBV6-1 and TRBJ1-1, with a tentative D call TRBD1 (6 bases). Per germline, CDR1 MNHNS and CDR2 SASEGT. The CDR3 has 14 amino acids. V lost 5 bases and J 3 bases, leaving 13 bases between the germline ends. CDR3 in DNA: TGTGCCAGCAGTCCTTACAGGGAGGACACTGAAGCTTTCTTT. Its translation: CASSPYREDTEAFF.

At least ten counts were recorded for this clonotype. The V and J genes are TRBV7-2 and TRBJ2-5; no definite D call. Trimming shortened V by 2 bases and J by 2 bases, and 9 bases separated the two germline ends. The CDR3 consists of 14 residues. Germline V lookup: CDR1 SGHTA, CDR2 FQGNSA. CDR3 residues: CASSLSPGQETQYF. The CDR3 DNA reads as TGTGCCAGCAGCTTATCCCCCGGACAAGAGACCCAGTACTTC. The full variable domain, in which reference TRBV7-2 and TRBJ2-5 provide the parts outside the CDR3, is GAGVSQSPSNKVTEKGKDVELRCDPISGHTALYWYRQSLGQGLEFLIYFQGNSAPDKSGLPSDRFSAERTGGSVSTLTIQRTQQEDSAVYLCASSLSPGQETQYFGPGTRLLVL.

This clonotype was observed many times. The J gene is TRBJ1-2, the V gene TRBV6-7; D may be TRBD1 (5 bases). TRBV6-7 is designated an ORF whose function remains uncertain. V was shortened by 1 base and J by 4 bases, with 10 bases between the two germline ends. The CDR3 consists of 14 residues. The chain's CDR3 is CASSYLGTGYGYTF. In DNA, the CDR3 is TGTGCCAGCAGTTACTTGGGGACGGGCTATGGCTACACCTTC.